Below, 3 T cell receptor beta chains from the same sample are listed, as sequenced in a study of molecular identifiers for immune sequencing clone quantification. TCRdb itself ran the PCR reads through MiXCR, one entry per CDR3 protein. The sample lists over 600,000 distinct CDR3 sequences; about 20% were seen once. Material for sequencing was naive CD8+ T cells from blood, with Jurkat cell RNA spiked in. Specified subset: FACS-sorted CD8+CD4-CCR7+CD45RA+ naive T cells. The receptors were gathered from a human donor in good health. Some libraries in this study had Jurkat cell RNA spiked in.

This clonotype was recorded at least ten times. The chain uses TRBV6-5 and TRBJ2-7, with TRBD1 matching 9 bases. Germline V gives CDR1 MNHEY, CDR2 SVGAGI. V lost 4 bases, J lost 5 bases, and 6 bases stayed unmatched. The CDR3 totals 14 residues. The CDR3 sequence: CASSWQGQGNEQYF. For the CDR3, the DNA is TGTGCCAGCAGTTGGCAAGGACAGGGGAACGAGCAGTACTTC.

CDR3 nucleotide sequence: TGTGCCAGCAGCTCCGGACAGCACCAACGTATTGAAGCTTTCTTT. The encoded protein is CASSSGQHQRIEAFF. V gene TRBV11-2 combines with J gene TRBJ1-1; TRBD1 might be the D (6 bases). V dropped 4 bases and J dropped 7 bases, with 19 bases sitting between them. CDR1 is SGHAT, CDR2 FQNNGV, per germline. The CDR3 has 15 residues.

This clonotype came up a few times. This chain uses TRBV30 with TRBJ1-4, with 7 bases aligning to TRBD1. The V gene end was trimmed by 1 base and the J gene end by 8 bases; junction bases not matched to a gene: 7. Looked up from germline, CDR1 is GTSNPN and CDR2 is SVGIG (reference sequence). This CDR3 is 14 amino acids long. The DNA of the CDR3 is TGTGCCTGGAGTGGCACAGGGGCTATCGAAAAACTGTTTTTT. Amino acids: CAWSGTGAIEKLFF.